Given below is one TCR beta chain in context. V gave up 2 bases and J gave up 8 bases, with 10 bases separating them. Germline assignment: CDR1 GTSNPN and CDR2 SVGIG (reference sequence). This CDR3 comprises 13 residues. Original handling: For nucleated cells, counts were estimated from reference gene primer amplification. Sequencing used immunoSEQ multiplex PCR; TCRdb keeps in-frame clones, though not all of them. The DNA gave D and trimming, while V, J and clone size come from that table. The sample holds 250,000 to 350,000 clones, around 90% seen once. The study assigned cohorts using participant-reported clinical history. Two negative PCRs, clearance, or symptom resolution were required of recovered Cohort 3 donors. The data belong to a study of blood T cell repertoires in COVID-19.

This chain links TRBV30 with TRBJ1-6, with D possibly TRBD1 on 6 matching bases. The sequenced sample consisted of PBMCs or T cells enriched from blood (not recorded which). The clonotype was recovered from a woman in her twenties or thirties who had recovered from COVID-19. The CDR3 DNA reads as TGTGCCTGGAGTCAGGGGAGTGATTCACCCCTCCACTTT. This translates into CAWSQGSDSPLHF.